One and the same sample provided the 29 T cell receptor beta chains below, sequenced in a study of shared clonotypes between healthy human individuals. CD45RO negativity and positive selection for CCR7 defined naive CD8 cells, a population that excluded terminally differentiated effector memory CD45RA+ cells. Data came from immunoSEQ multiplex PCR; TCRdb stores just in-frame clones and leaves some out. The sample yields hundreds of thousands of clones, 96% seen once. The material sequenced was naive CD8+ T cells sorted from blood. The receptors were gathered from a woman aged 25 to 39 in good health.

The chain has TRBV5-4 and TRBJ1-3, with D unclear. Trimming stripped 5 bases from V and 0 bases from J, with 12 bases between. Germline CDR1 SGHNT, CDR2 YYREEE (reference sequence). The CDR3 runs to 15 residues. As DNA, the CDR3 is TGTGCCAGCAGTCCGGACCGATCCTCTGGAAACACCATATATTTT. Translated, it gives CASSPDRSSGNTIYF.

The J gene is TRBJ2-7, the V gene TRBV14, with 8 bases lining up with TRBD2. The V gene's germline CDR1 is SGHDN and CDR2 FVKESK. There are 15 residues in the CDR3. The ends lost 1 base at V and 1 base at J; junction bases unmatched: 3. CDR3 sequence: CASSQVGTRSYEQYF. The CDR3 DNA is TGTGCCAGCAGCCAAGTAGGGACTAGATCCTACGAGCAGTACTTC.

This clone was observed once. As DNA, the CDR3 is TGTGCCAGCAGCTTAGTGTTTATGGAGGCTTCAGATACGCAGTATTTT. Its translation is CASSLVFMEASDTQYF. The chain recombines TRBV7-8 with TRBJ2-3; D might be TRBD2 (5 bases). The CDR3 has 16 amino acids. The V and J ends lost 1 base and 4 bases respectively, with 15 bases between them. Germline V gives CDR1 SGHVS, CDR2 FQNEAQ.

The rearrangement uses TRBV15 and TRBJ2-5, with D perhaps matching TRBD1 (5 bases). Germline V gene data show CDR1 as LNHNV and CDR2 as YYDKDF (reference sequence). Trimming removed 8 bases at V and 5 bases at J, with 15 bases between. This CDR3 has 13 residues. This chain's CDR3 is CATRRRGMETQYF. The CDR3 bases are TGTGCCACCCGACGTAGGGGTATGGAGACCCAGTACTTC.

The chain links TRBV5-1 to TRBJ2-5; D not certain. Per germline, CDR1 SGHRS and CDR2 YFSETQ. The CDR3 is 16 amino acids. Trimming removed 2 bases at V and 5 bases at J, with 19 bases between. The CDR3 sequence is CASSFYIFGNEETQYF. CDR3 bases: TGCGCCAGCAGCTTCTACATTTTTGGGAATGAGGAGACCCAGTACTTC.

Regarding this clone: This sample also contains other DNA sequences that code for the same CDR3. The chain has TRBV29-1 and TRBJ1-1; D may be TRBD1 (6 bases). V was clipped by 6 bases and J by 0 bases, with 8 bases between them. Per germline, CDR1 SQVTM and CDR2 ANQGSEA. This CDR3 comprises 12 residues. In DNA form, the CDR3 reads TGCAGCGTAGGACAGATGAACACTGAAGCTTTCTTT. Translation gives CSVGQMNTEAFF.

The DNA for the CDR3 is TGTGCCAGTAGTATTTCACAGGACGTTGTTGTCGGCTACGAGCAGTACTTC. Amino acid sequence: CASSISQDVVVGYEQYF. The rearrangement joins TRBV19 to TRBJ2-7, with D perhaps matching TRBD1 (5 bases). The CDR3 length is 17 residues. In germline, CDR1 is LNHDA, CDR2 SQIVND (reference sequence). The V end lost 3 bases, the J end lost 3 bases, and 21 bases lay between the germline ends.

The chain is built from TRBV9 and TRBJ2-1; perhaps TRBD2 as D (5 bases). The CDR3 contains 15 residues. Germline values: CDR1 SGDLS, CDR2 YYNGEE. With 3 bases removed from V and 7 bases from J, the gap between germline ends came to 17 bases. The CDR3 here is CASSAIGVTWNEQFF. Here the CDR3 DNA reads TGTGCCAGCAGCGCCATCGGGGTGACCTGGAATGAGCAGTTCTTC.

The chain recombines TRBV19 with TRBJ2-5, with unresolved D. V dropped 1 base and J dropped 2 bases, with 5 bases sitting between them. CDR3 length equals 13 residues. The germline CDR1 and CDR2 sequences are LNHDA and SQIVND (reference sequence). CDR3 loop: CASSIVQQETQYF. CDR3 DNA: TGTGCCAGTAGTATAGTACAACAAGAGACCCAGTACTTC. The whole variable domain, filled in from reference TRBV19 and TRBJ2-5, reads DGGITQSPKYLFRKEGQNVTLSCEQNLNHDAMYWYRQDPGQGLRLIYYSQIVNDFQKGDIAEGYSVSREKKESFPLTVTSAQKNPTAFYLCASSIVQQETQYFGPGTRLLVL.

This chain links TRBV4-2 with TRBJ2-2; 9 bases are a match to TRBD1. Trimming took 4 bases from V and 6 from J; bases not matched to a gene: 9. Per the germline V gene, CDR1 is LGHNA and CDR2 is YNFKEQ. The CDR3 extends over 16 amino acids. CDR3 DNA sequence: TGTGCCAGCAGCCTAGAGATAGACAGGGGGGCCGGGGAGCTGTTTTTT. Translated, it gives CASSLEIDRGAGELFF.

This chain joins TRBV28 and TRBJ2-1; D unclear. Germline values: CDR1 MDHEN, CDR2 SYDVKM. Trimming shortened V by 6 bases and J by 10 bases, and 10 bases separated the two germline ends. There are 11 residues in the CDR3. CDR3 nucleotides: TGTGCCAGCAGGTCAGTCGGGGAGCAGTTCTTC. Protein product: CASRSVGEQFF.

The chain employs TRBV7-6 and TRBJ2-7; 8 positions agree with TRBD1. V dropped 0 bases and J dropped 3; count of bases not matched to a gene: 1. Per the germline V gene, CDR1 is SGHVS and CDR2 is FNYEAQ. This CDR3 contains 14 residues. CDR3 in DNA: TGTGCCAGCAGCTTAGCGGGGACAGGCTACGAGCAGTACTTC. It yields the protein CASSLAGTGYEQYF.

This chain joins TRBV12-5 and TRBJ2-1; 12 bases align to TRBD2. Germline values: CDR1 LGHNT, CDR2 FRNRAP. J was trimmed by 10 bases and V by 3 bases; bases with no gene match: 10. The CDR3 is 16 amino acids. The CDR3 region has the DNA TGTGCTAGTGGTTTAGATACTAGCGGGAGGTCCTTGGAGCAGTTCTTC. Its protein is CASGLDTSGRSLEQFF. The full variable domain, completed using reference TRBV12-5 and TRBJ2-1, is DARVTQTPRHKVTEMGQEVTMRCQPILGHNTVFWYRQTMMQGLELLAYFRNRAPLDDSGMPKDRFSAEMPDATLATLKIQPSEPRDSAVYFCASGLDTSGRSLEQFFGPGTRLTVL.

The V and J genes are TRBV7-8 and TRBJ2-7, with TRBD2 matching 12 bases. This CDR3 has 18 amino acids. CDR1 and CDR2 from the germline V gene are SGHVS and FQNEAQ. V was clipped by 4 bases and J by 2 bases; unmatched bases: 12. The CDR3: CASSSGLAGSPWPYEQYF. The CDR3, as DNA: TGTGCCAGCAGCTCAGGACTAGCGGGAAGCCCCTGGCCCTACGAGCAGTACTTC.

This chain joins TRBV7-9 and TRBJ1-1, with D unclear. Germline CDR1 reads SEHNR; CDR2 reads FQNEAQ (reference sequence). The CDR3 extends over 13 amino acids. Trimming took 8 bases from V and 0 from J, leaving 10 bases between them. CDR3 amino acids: CASAPSMNTEAFF. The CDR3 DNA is TGTGCCAGCGCCCCCTCTATGAACACTGAAGCTTTCTTT. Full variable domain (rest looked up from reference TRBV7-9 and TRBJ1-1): DTGVSQNPRHKITKRGQNVTFRCDPISEHNRLYWYRQTLGQGPEFLTYFQNEAQLEKSRLLSDRFSAERPKGSFSTLEIQRTEQGDSAMYLCASAPSMNTEAFFGQGTRLTVV.

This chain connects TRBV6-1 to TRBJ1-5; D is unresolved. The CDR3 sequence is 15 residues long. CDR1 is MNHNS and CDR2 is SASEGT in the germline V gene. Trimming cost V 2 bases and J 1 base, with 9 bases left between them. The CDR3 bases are TGTGCCAGCAGTGAATTAGAGGGAAGCAATCAGCCCCAGCATTTT. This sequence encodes CASSELEGSNQPQHF.

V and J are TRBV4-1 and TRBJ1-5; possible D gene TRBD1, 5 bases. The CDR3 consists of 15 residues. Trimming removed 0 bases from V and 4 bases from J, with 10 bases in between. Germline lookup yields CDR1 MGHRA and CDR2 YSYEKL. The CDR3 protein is CASSQDRNRNQPQHF. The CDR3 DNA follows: TGCGCCAGCAGCCAAGATAGGAACAGGAATCAGCCCCAGCATTTT.

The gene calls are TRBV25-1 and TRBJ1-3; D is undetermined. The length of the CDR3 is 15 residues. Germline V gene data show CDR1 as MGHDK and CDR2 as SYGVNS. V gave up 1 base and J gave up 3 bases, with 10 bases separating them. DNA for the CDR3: TGTGCCAGCAGTGAATTGGACGGCGGTGGAAACACCATATATTTT. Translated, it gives CASSELDGGGNTIYF.

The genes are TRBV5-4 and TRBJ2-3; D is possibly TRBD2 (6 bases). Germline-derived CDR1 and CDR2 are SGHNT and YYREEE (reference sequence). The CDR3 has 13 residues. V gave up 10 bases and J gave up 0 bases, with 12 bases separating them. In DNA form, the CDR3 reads TGTGCCTCCCGCGGGGTTAGCACAGATACGCAGTATTTT. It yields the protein CASRGVSTDTQYF.

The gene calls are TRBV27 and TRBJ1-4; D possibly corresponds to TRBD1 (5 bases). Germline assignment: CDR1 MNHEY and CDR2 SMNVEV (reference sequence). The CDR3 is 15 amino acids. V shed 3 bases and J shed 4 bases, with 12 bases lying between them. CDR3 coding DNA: TGTGCCAGCAGTTTTTTTGCGGGGCTTAATGAAAAACTGTTTTTT. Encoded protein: CASSFFAGLNEKLFF. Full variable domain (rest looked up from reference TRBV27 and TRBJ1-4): EAQVTQNPRYLITVTGKKLTVTCSQNMNHEYMSWYRQDPGLGLRQIYYSMNVEVTDKGDVPEGYKVSRKEKRNFPLILESPSPNQTSLYFCASSFFAGLNEKLFFGSGTQLSVL.

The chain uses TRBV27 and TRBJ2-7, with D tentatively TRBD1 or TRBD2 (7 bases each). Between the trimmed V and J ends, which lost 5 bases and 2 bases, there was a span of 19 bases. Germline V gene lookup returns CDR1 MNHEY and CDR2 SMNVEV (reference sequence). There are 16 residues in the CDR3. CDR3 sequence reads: CASSKTLQGRAYEQYF. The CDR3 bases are TGTGCCAGCAGTAAGACCCTACAGGGGAGGGCCTACGAGCAGTACTTC.

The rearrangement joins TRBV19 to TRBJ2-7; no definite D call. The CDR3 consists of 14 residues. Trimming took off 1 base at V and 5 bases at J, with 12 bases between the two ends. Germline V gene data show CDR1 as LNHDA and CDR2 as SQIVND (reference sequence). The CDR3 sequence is CASSIGPLMNEQYF. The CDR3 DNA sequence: TGTGCCAGTAGTATAGGTCCCTTGATGAACGAGCAGTACTTC.

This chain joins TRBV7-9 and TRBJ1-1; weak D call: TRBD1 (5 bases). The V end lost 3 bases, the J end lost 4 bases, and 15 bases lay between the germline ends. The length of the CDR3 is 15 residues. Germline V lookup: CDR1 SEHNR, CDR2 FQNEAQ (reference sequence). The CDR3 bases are TGTGCCAGCAGCTTTGGAGAGCCCGGGGGCACTGAAGCTTTCTTT. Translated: CASSFGEPGGTEAFF.

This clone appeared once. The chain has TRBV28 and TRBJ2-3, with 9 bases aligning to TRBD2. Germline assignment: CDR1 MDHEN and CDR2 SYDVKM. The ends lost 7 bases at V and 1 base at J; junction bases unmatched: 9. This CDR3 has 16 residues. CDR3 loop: CASTPDSGRRTDTQYF. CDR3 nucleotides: TGTGCCAGCACCCCTGATAGCGGGAGACGCACAGATACGCAGTATTTT.

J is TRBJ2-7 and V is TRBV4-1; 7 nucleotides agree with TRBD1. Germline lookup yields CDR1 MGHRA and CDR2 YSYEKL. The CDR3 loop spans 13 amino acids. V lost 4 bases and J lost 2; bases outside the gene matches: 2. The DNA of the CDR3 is TGCGCCAGCAGCCTTGACAGGGCCTACGAGCAGTACTTC. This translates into CASSLDRAYEQYF.

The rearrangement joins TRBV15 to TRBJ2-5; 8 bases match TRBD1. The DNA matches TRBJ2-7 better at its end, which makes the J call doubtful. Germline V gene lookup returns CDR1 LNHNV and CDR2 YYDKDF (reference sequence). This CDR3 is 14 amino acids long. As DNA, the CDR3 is TGTGCCACCAGCAGAGATGCAGGGGGCAACGAGCAGTACTTC. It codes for CATSRDAGGNEQYF.

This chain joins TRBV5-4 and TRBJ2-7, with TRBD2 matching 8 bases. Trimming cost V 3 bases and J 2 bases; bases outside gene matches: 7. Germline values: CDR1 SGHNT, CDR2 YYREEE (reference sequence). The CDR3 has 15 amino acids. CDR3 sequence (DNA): TGTGCCAGCAGCTGGGGTAGCGGGACCCCCTACGAGCAGTACTTC. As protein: CASSWGSGTPYEQYF.

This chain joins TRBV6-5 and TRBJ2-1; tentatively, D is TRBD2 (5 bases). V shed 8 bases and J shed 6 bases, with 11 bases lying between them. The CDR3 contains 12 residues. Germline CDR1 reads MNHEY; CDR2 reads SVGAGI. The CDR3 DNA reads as TGTGCCAGCGGCTCTAGCCTCAATGAGCAGTTCTTC. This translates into CASGSSLNEQFF.

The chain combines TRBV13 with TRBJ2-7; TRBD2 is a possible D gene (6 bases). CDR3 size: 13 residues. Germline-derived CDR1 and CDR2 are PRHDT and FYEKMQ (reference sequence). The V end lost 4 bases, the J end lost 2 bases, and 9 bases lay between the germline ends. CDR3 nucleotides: TGTGCCAGCAGCTCCGGGAGACCCTACGAGCAGTACTTC. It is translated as CASSSGRPYEQYF. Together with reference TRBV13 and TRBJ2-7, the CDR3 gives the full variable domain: AAGVIQSPRHLIKEKRETATLKCYPIPRHDTVYWYQQGPGQDPQFLISFYEKMQSDKGSIPDRFSAQQFSDYHSELNMSSLELGDSALYFCASSSGRPYEQYFGPGTRLTVT.